Listed below are T cell receptor beta chains from one sample, sequenced in a study of glioma-infiltrating T cells. In TCRdb, the multiplex PCR reads were re-called with MiXCR into one record per CDR3 protein. The repertoire holds 9,500 to 15,000 distinct CDR3 sequences, with 26% as singletons. The sample consisted of glioma tissue, nonneoplastic brain tissue, or PBMCs (not recorded which). These receptors all stem from a human donor with low-grade glioma or glioblastoma, undergoing nonglioma brain surgery, or in good health (not recorded which). Both conserved end residues are part of each CDR3. A D gene is named only where the DNA matches it firmly. Clone size is shown for a subset of rows, as once, few, many or a class of expanded clone.

V	D	J	size	DNA	CDR3
TRBV6-5	.	TRBJ2-5	.	TGTGCCAGCAGTGAAGGTCCGGGGCGGAACCAGTACTTC	CASSEGPGRNQYF
TRBV19	.	TRBJ2-7	.	TGTGCCAGCCGAGGGACCCACATTCCCGAGCAGTACTTC	CASRGTHIPEQYF
TRBV5-1	.	TRBJ2-7	.	TGCGCCAGCAGCTTCCGGGGACTCCCCCACGAGCAGTACTTC	CASSFRGLPHEQYF
TRBV24-1	TRBD2	TRBJ2-3	many	TGTGCCACCAGTGACCCCATTGCGGGAGGCCCCGGAAGTCCAGATACGCAGTATTTT	CATSDPIAGGPGSPDTQYF
TRBV3-1	TRBD2	TRBJ2-3	once	TGTGCCATCAGCCGACCTCGGACTAGCGGGAGTTGGAGCACAGATACGCAGTATTTT	CAISRPRTSGSWSTDTQYF
TRBV5-1	TRBD1	TRBJ2-2	.	TGCGCCAGCAGGTCAACAGGGGGCTATGCCGGGGAGCTGTTTTTT	CASRSTGGYAGELFF
TRBV4-1	.	TRBJ1-1	many	TGCGCCAGCAGCCAGGGCTACGGTGAAGCTTTCTTT	CASSQGYGEAFF
TRBV28	.	TRBJ1-1	many	TGTGCCAGCAATAAAAGGGTGGGGGTATTGAACACTGAAGCTTTCTTT	CASNKRVGVLNTEAFF
TRBV6-1	TRBD2	TRBJ2-7	medium-sized	TGTGCCAGCAGCCCGGGACTAGCGGGAGTCTACGAGCAGTACTTC	CASSPGLAGVYEQYF
TRBV12-3/TRBV12-4	TRBD1	TRBJ1-2	few	TGTGCCAGCAGGTCCGGGACAGGGGGCGGCTACACCTTC	CASRSGTGGGYTF
TRBV19	.	TRBJ1-2	many	TGTGCCAGTAGTATAGGCTATGGCTACACCTTC	CASSIGYGYTF
TRBV20-1	TRBD1	TRBJ2-7	medium-sized	TGCAGTGCCACAGGGGACTACGAGCAGTACTTC	CSATGDYEQYF
TRBV6-1	TRBD1	TRBJ2-5	many	TGTGCCACCGGTCCGGACAGGTCGCAAGAGACCCAGTACTTC	CATGPDRSQETQYF
TRBV11-2	TRBD1	TRBJ1-1	.	TGTGCCAGCAGCTTAGGGACAGGGTATGCGAACACTGAAGCTTTCTTT	CASSLGTGYANTEAFF
TRBV20-1	.	TRBJ2-5	medium-sized	TGCAGTGCTGATCCCGGGGGCCGCTCGGGAGAGACCCAGTACTTC	CSADPGGRSGETQYF
TRBV20-1	.	TRBJ1-5	medium-sized	TGCAGTGCTACGACAAGCCTCCCCATTCTCAATCAGCCCCAGCATTTT	CSATTSLPILNQPQHF
TRBV10-2	.	TRBJ1-1	many	TGCGCCAGCAGTACCTCCAGGGGCATCACTGAAGCTTTCTTT	CASSTSRGITEAFF
TRBV11-2	.	TRBJ2-7	.	.	CASSLDHFGPDSYEQYF
TRBV6-1	TRBD1	TRBJ2-1	many	TGTGCCAGCAGTGGCCGGGACAGATCCTACAATGAGCAGTTCTTC	CASSGRDRSYNEQFF
TRBV19	.	TRBJ1-4	.	TGTGCCAGTACCACTACATGGAGAGGGAAACTGTTTTTT	CASTTTWRGKLFF
TRBV19	TRBD2	TRBJ2-5	few	TGTGCCAGTAGTATAGGTAGCGGGAGCCTAGAGACCCAGTACTTC	CASSIGSGSLETQYF
TRBV29-1	.	TRBJ2-5	.	TGCACCGGTGCGGACCAATGGAAAGAGACCCAGTACTTC	CTGADQWKETQYF
TRBV3-1	TRBD2	TRBJ2-1	.	TGTGCCGGCAGCCAGGCTTGGTTGGCGGGAGGGCCCTACAATGAGCAGTTCTTC	CAGSQAWLAGGPYNEQFF
TRBV18	.	TRBJ1-1	.	TGTGCCAGCTCAATTGAGACAGGACAGAACACTGAAGCTTTCTTT	CASSIETGQNTEAFF
TRBV20-1	.	TRBJ2-7	.	TGCAGTGCTAGAGAGGACTTGGGCTACAACGAGCAGTACTTC	CSAREDLGYNEQYF
TRBV2	TRBD2	TRBJ2-3	.	TGTGCCAGCCAGCGGGAGGGCACAGATACGCAGTATTTT	CASQREGTDTQYF
TRBV10-3	.	TRBJ2-3	.	TGTGCCATCAGTGAGTCCATTACCCGTTTTAGCGGATTCACAGATACGCAGTATTTT	CAISESITRFSGFTDTQYF
TRBV27	TRBD1	TRBJ2-5	.	TGTGCCAGCAGTTTACCACGTGGGACAGGGGGAGAGACCCAGTACTTC	CASSLPRGTGGETQYF
TRBV28	.	TRBJ1-5	medium-sized	TGTGCCAGCAGTTTCCGCGGACAGAAGAATCAGCCCCAGCATTTT	CASSFRGQKNQPQHF
TRBV19	.	TRBJ1-5	.	TGTGCCAGTAGTGGGACAATAAATCAGCCCCAGCATTTT	CASSGTINQPQHF
TRBV20-1	.	TRBJ2-7	medium-sized	TGCAGTGCTAGGGTTTACGGGGCTGAGCAGTACTTC	CSARVYGAEQYF
TRBV3-1	.	TRBJ2-7	.	TGTGCCAGCAGCCAAAGCTACTATCAGTACTTC	CASSQSYYQYF
TRBV27	.	TRBJ2-6	many	TGTGCCACCCAACCTTCCTCTGGGGCCAACGTCCTGACTTTC	CATQPSSGANVLTF
TRBV20-1	.	TRBJ2-7	medium-sized	TGCAGTGCTAGGCAGTTAGGCTTAGGCGAGCAGTACTTC	CSARQLGLGEQYF
TRBV5-1	.	TRBJ2-1	once	TGCGCCAGCAGCTTTGGGGACATCTCCTACAATGAGCAGTTCTTC	CASSFGDISYNEQFF
TRBV28	TRBD1	TRBJ2-5	.	TGTGCCAGCAGTTTTATAGGGACAGGGGGACAAGAGACCCAGTACTTC	CASSFIGTGGQETQYF
TRBV12-3/TRBV12-4	.	TRBJ2-1	many	TGTGCCAGCAGTCGCAGGGGAAATGAGCAGTTCTTC	CASSRRGNEQFF
TRBV4-1	.	TRBJ2-7	.	TGCGCCAGCAGCCAAGTGGGGAACAGCGGGTACGAGCAGTACTTC	CASSQVGNSGYEQYF
TRBV20-1	.	TRBJ2-3	medium-sized	TGCAGTGCTCAAACCGAACAGCTTCCGCAGTATTTT	CSAQTEQLPQYF
TRBV28	TRBD2	TRBJ2-1	many	TGTGCCAGCAGGACTCCCTCCGGGACTAGCGGAAACAATGAGCAGTTCTTC	CASRTPSGTSGNNEQFF
TRBV5-1	TRBD2	TRBJ2-4	.	TGCGCCAGTCGGCCGGGACTACAAAACATTCAGTACTTC	CASRPGLQNIQYF
TRBV7-6	.	TRBJ1-1	.	TGTGCCAGCAGAGGGGACCTCGAAGCTTTATTT	CASRGDLEALF
TRBV29-1	.	TRBJ2-1	few	TGCAGCGATCAGCCCTACAATGAGCAGTTCTTC	CSDQPYNEQFF
TRBV5-5	.	TRBJ2-3	few	TGTGCCAGCAGCTTGAGACCCCGCACAGATACGCAGTATTTT	CASSLRPRTDTQYF
TRBV2	.	TRBJ2-7	many	TGTGCCAGCAGCGGAAACGAACCCCCACCATCGACTAGGGAGCTGTTGGGGGAGCAGTACTTC	CASSGNEPPPSTRELLGEQYF
TRBV28	.	TRBJ2-1	medium-sized	TGTGCCAGCAGTACCCGAAAGGATGAGCAGTTCTTC	CASSTRKDEQFF
TRBV27	.	TRBJ2-3	medium-sized	TGTGCCAGCAGCCCCGCACTAGCCACAGATACGCAGTATTTT	CASSPALATDTQYF
TRBV29-1	.	TRBJ1-1	many	TGCAGCGTTGGTTCCAAAGGGGGGACTATCACGAACACTGAAGCTTTCTTT	CSVGSKGGTITNTEAFF
TRBV12-3/TRBV12-4	.	TRBJ1-6	few	TGTGCCAGCAGTTGGAGCTCACTTAATTCACCCCTCCACTTT	CASSWSSLNSPLHF
TRBV24-1	TRBD2	TRBJ2-2	.	TGTGCCACCAGTGATTCGACTAGCGGCCCCTGGGTTTGGACCGGGGAGCTGTTTTTT	CATSDSTSGPWVWTGELFF
TRBV24-1	.	TRBJ2-2	few	TGTGCCACCCAGGAGGCAGGGGTCGACACCGGGGAGCTGTTTTTT	CATQEAGVDTGELFF
TRBV12-3/TRBV12-4	.	TRBJ1-2	few	TGTGCCAGCACCAACTCTAGGGAGGTTGGCTACACCTTC	CASTNSREVGYTF
TRBV20-1	.	TRBJ1-1	many	TGCAGTGCTACGCGACATTTCATTGAGGGGGGCGAAGCTTTCTTT	CSATRHFIEGGEAFF
TRBV4-1	TRBD1	TRBJ2-6	.	TGCGCCAGCAGCGACAGGGGAAGCTATTCTGGGGCCAACGTCCTGACTTTC	CASSDRGSYSGANVLTF
TRBV20-1	.	TRBJ1-5	many	TGCAGTGCTAGAGATTGGAATAGCAATCAGCCCCAGCATTTT	CSARDWNSNQPQHF
TRBV28	TRBD1	TRBJ1-5	medium-sized	TGTGCCAGCAGTTCAGGGGGTCAGCCCCAGCATTTT	CASSSGGQPQHF
TRBV5-1	.	TRBJ1-1	few	TGCGCCAGCAGCTGGGGCAGGGACCCTAAGGCTGAAGCTTTCTTT	CASSWGRDPKAEAFF